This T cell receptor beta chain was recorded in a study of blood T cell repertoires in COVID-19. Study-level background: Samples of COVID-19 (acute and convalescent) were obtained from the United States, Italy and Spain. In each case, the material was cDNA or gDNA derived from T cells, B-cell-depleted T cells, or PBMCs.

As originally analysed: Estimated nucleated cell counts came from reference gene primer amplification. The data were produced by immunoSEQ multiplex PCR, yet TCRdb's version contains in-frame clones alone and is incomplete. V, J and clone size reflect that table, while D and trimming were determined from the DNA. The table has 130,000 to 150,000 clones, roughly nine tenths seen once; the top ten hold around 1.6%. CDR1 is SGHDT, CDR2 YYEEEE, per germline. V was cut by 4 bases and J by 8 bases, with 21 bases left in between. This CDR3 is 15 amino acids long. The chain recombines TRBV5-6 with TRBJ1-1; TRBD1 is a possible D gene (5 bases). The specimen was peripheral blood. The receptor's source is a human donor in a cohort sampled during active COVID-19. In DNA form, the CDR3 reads TGTGCCAGCAGCCCGGTCAGCGAGGGGAGGGCGGAAGCTTTCTTT. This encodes CASSPVSEGRAEAFF.